The clone carrying this T cell receptor beta chain was seen repeatedly, ten times or more. This entry is derived from a study of T cells in Graves' hyperthyroidism and ophthalmopathy. The germline V gene encodes CDR1 ENHRY and CDR2 SYGVKD. Trimming pared 8 bases from V and 5 bases from J, leaving 20 bases between. The CDR3 consists of 15 residues. The source material, RNA transcripts, was used to amplify TCR beta CDR3 regions. HTBI primers were the set used in a first-round RT-PCR of the TCR CDR3. TCRdb recomputed calls from the multiplex PCR reads with MiXCR, one row per CDR3 protein. Here the sample spans 480,000 or so distinct CDR3 sequences, over 13% being singletons. The study excluded patients with uncontrolled infection, other autoimmune disease, pregnancy or lactation.

Sample: blood. The receptor was derived from a woman under 30 with Graves' hyperthyroidism. The chain employs TRBV10-3 and TRBJ2-3; a weak D match, TRBD2 (6 bases). The CDR3 protein is CAIQAGTREVDTQYF. The CDR3, as DNA: TGTGCCATCCAAGCAGGGACGCGGGAAGTAGATACGCAGTATTTT.